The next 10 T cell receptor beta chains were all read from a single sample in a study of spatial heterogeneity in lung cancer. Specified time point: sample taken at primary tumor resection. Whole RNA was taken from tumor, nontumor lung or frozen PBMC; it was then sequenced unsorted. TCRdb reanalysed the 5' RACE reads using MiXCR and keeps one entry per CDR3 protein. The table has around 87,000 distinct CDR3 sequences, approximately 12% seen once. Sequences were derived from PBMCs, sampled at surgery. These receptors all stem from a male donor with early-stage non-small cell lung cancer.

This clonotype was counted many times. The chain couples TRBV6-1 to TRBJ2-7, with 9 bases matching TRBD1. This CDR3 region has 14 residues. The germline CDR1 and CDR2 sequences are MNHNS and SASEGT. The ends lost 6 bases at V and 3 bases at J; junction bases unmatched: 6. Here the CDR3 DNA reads TGTGCCAGCAGAAGACCGGGACAGGGCTACGAGCAGTACTTC. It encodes CASRRPGQGYEQYF.

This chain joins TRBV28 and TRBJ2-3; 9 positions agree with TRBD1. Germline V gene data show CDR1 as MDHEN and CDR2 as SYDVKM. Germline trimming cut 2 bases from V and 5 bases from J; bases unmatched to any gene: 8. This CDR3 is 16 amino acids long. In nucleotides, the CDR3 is TGTGCCAGCAGTTTAGCCTACAGGGGGCGCGGAGATACGCAGTATTTT. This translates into CASSLAYRGRGDTQYF.

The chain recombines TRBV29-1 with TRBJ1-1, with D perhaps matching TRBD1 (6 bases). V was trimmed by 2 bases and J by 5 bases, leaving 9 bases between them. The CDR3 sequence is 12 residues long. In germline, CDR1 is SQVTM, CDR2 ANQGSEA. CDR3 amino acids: CSVERQGTEAFF. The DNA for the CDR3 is TGCAGCGTTGAAAGGCAGGGGACTGAAGCTTTCTTT.

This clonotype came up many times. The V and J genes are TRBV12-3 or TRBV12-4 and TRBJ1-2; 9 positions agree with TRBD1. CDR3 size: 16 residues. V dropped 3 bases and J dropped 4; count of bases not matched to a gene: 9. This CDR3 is CASSFATGTGIYGYTF. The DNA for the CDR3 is TGTGCCAGCAGTTTCGCCACCGGGACAGGGATCTATGGCTACACCTTC.

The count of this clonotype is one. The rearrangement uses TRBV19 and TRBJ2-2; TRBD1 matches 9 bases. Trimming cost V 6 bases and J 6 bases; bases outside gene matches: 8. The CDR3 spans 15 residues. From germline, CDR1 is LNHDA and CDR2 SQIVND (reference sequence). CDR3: CASSRTGGTAGELFF. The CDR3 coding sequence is TGTGCCAGTAGCCGAACAGGGGGCACGGCCGGGGAGCTGTTTTTT.

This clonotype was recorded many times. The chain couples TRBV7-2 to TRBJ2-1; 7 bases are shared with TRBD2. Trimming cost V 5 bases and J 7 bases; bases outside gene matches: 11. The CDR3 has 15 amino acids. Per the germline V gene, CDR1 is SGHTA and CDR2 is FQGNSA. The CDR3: CASSESTSVFNEQFF. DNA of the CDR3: TGTGCCAGCAGCGAATCCACTAGCGTGTTTAATGAGCAGTTCTTC.

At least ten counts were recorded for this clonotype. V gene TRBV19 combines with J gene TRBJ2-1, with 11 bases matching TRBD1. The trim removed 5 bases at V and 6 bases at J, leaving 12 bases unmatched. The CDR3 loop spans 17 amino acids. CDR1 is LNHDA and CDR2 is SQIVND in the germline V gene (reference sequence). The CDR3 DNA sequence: TGTGCCAGTAGTCCATCTTTCCGGGACAGGGGGTTCAATGAGCAGTTCTTC. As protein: CASSPSFRDRGFNEQFF.

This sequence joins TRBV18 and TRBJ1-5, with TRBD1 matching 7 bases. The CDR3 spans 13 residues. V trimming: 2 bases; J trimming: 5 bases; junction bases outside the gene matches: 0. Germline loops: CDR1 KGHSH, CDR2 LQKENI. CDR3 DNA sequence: TGTGCCAGCTCACCAGACAGGGATCAGCCCCAGCATTTT. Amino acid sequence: CASSPDRDQPQHF. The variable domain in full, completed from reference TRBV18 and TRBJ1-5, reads NAGVMQNPRHLVRRRGQEARLRCSPMKGHSHVYWYRQLPEEGLKFMVYLQKENIIDESGMPKERFSAEFPKEGPSILRIQQVVRGDSAAYFCASSPDRDQPQHFGDGTRLSIL.

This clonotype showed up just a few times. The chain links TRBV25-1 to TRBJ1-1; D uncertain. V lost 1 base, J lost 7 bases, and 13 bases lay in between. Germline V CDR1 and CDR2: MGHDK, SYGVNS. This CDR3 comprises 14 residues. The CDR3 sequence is CASSEFGDIREAFF. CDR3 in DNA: TGTGCCAGCAGTGAATTCGGAGACATACGTGAAGCTTTCTTT.

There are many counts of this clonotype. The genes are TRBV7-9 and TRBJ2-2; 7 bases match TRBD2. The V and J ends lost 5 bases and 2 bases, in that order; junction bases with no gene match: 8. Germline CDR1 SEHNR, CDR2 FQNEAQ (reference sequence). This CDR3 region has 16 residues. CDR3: CASSPREGPNTGELFF. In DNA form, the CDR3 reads TGTGCCAGCAGCCCGAGGGAGGGACCAAACACCGGGGAGCTGTTTTTT.